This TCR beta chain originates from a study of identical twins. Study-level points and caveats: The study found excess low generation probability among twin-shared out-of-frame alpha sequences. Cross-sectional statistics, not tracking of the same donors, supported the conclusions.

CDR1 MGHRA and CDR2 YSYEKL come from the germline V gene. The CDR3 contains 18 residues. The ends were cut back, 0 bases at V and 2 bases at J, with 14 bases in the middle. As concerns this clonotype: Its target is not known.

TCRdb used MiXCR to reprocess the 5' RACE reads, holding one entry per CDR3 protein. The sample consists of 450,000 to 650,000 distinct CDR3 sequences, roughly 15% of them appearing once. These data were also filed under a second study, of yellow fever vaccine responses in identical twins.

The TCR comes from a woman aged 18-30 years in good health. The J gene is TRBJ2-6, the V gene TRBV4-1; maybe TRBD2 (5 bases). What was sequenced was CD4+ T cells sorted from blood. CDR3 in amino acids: CASSQDPNGVAGANVLTF. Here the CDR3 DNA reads TGCGCCAGCAGCCAAGATCCTAACGGGGTGGCTGGGGCCAACGTCCTGACTTTC.